This entry lists 23 T cell receptor beta chains sequenced from one sample in a study of T-cell memory formation after mild COVID-19 (dated by TCRdb to the early 2020s). The library was prepared using 5' RACE. Reads for this sample came from an Illumina NovaSeq 6000. TCRdb itself trimmed the public reads at Q25 with fastp, ran MiXCR and retained productive beta chains. Here each entry gathers all rows of one CDR3 protein and keeps the most common genes and DNA. In this sample the table shows about 350,000 distinct CDR3 sequences, approximately 14% of which occur a single time. Around a fifth of the sample goes to the ten largest clones. The sequenced sample consisted of PBMCs or a T cell subset sorted from them (not recorded which). Every receptor here comes from a man younger than 30 who had mild COVID-19 (a few samples of this study predate the infection). The sample titles of this study are shuffled in the database, so cell type and time point are left out; the donor was told from shared clones.

This clonotype was recorded a few times. V usage is TRBV19 and J usage is TRBJ1-1, with TRBD1 matching 8 bases. CDR1 and CDR2 (germline): LNHDA, SQIVND (reference sequence). This CDR3 region has 14 residues. The V and J ends lost 7 bases and 8 bases, in that order; junction bases with no gene match: 12. The chain's CDR3 is CASTPWDRDREAFF. CDR3 nucleotides: TGTGCCAGTACGCCTTGGGACCGGGACAGGGAAGCTTTCTTT.

The chain couples TRBV20-1 to TRBJ2-1, with TRBD2 matching over 7 bases. The junction had 6 bases not matched to a gene; V was cut back by 0 bases and J by 7 bases. The CDR3 is 14 amino acids. Germline loops: CDR1 DFQATT, CDR2 SNEGSKA (reference sequence). The CDR3 region is CSARDRGVGNEQFF. CDR3 nucleotides: TGCAGTGCTAGAGATCGGGGGGTTGGAAATGAGCAGTTCTTC.

The V call is TRBV4-1, the J call TRBJ2-4; D ambiguous. This CDR3 is 13 amino acids long. Trimming cost V 0 bases and J 6 bases, with 6 bases left between them. Germline loops: CDR1 MGHRA, CDR2 YSYEKL. The CDR3 coding sequence is TGCGCCAGCAGCCAAGATAATGGAAACATTCAGTACTTC. Translated: CASSQDNGNIQYF.

The chain joins TRBV19 to TRBJ2-3, with a tentative D call TRBD1 (5 bases). CDR1 is LNHDA and CDR2 is SQIVND in the germline V gene (reference sequence). V was clipped by 5 bases and J by 4 bases, with 7 bases between them. This CDR3 contains 12 residues. CDR3 in amino acids: CASSEQADTQYF. The CDR3 bases are TGTGCCAGTAGTGAACAGGCAGATACGCAGTATTTT.

J is TRBJ1-1 and V is TRBV7-8; possible D gene TRBD1, 5 bases. This CDR3 has 16 amino acids. Trimming pared 1 base from V and 4 bases from J, leaving 16 bases between. CDR1 and CDR2 (germline): SGHVS, FQNEAQ. This CDR3 is CASSLVGGPGGTEAFF. The DNA for the CDR3 is TGTGCCAGCAGCTTAGTAGGAGGGCCCGGGGGCACTGAAGCTTTCTTT.

As concerns this clonotype: One end of the junction is discordant with germline, which a read error may explain. The genes are TRBV5-1 and TRBJ1-5; a possible D gene is TRBD1 (5 bases). Per the germline V gene, CDR1 is SGHRS and CDR2 is YFSETQ. The CDR3 runs 16 residues. CDR3 bases: TGTGCCAGCAGCTTTGGACCCCCGGGGGGCAATCAGCCCCAGCATTTT. This codes for CASSFGPPGGNQPQHF.

The rearrangement links TRBV7-2 to TRBJ1-1; D is possibly TRBD1 (5 bases). Germline assignment: CDR1 SGHTA and CDR2 FQGNSA. Trimming took 2 bases from V and 3 from J, leaving 10 bases between them. The CDR3 contains 14 residues. The CDR3 DNA reads TGTGCCAGCAGCTTATTTGGGGGGGACACTGAAGCTTTCTTT. It is translated as CASSLFGGDTEAFF. Full variable domain (rest looked up from reference TRBV7-2 and TRBJ1-1): GAGVSQSPSNKVTEKGKDVELRCDPISGHTALYWYRQSLGQGLEFLIYFQGNSAPDKSGLPSDRFSAERTGGSVSTLTIQRTQQEDSAVYLCASSLFGGDTEAFFGQGTRLTVV.

This clonotype has ten or more counts. The genes are TRBV7-2 and TRBJ1-1; D perhaps matches TRBD1 (5 bases). The CDR3 loop spans 12 amino acids. Between the trimmed V and J ends, which lost 3 bases and 11 bases, there was a span of 13 bases. CDR1 is SGHTA, CDR2 FQGNSA, per germline. CDR3 protein: CASSFLPGVAFF. The CDR3 DNA sequence: TGTGCCAGCAGCTTCCTCCCGGGGGTGGCTTTCTTT. Full variable domain (remainder filled in from reference TRBV7-2 and TRBJ1-1): GAGVSQSPSNKVTEKGKDVELRCDPISGHTALYWYRQSLGQGLEFLIYFQGNSAPDKSGLPSDRFSAERTGGSVSTLTIQRTQQEDSAVYLCASSFLPGVAFFGQGTRLTVV.

The rearrangement joins TRBV12-3 or TRBV12-4 to TRBJ1-1, with D perhaps matching TRBD1 (5 bases). Trimming removed 11 bases from V and 3 bases from J, with 22 bases in between. The CDR3 totals 15 residues. The CDR3 DNA is TGTGCCGGGGCTAGAGGGACCCCTGGGGACACTGAAGCTTTCTTT. This codes for CAGARGTPGDTEAFF.

Only a few counts were recorded for this clonotype. The V gene is TRBV6-2 or TRBV6-3, the J gene TRBJ2-2; D not resolved. There are 16 residues in the CDR3. CDR1 and CDR2 from the germline V gene are MNHEY and SVGEGT. V shed 6 bases and J shed 5 bases, with 19 bases lying between them. The CDR3, as DNA: TGTGCCAGCAGCGGTCAGGCGCCCTCTCTTACCGGGGAGCTGTTTTTT. This encodes CASSGQAPSLTGELFF.

This clonotype came up a few times. The genes are TRBV20-1 and TRBJ2-7; no definite D call. The CDR3 has 13 amino acids. V shed 4 bases and J shed 3 bases, with 13 bases lying between them. The germline V gene has CDR1 DFQATT and CDR2 SNEGSKA (reference sequence). CDR3 sequence reads: CSAMRTENYEQYF. CDR3 coding DNA: TGCAGTGCTATGCGGACCGAGAACTACGAGCAGTACTTC.

The rearrangement links TRBV7-3 to TRBJ2-2; 7 bases fit TRBD1. Germline V gene lookup returns CDR1 SGHTA and CDR2 FQGTGA. Trimming cost V 0 bases and J 7 bases; bases outside gene matches: 2. CDR3 length equals 14 residues. CDR3 region: CASSLTGGFGELFF. The CDR3 DNA sequence: TGTGCCAGCAGCTTAACAGGGGGCTTCGGGGAGCTGTTTTTT.

This clonotype was picked up a small number of times. This chain joins TRBV20-1 and TRBJ2-1; D remains unclear. The germline gives CDR1 DFQATT, CDR2 SNEGSKA (reference sequence). Trimming stripped 3 bases from V and 8 bases from J, with 17 bases between. CDR3 length: 14 amino acids. The DNA for the CDR3 is TGCAGTGCTAGCGTCCGCCCCGTCGGGTATGAGCAGTTCTTC. Protein sequence: CSASVRPVGYEQFF.

The gene calls are TRBV5-1 and TRBJ2-5; TRBD1 matches 9 bases. The CDR3 has 16 amino acids. Germline CDR1 is SGHRS and CDR2 is YFSETQ. V was clipped by 0 bases and J by 1 base; unmatched bases: 4. DNA for the CDR3: TGCGCCAGCAGCTTGGCCGGGACAGGGACCCAAGAGACCCAGTACTTC. This translates into CASSLAGTGTQETQYF.

The V gene is TRBV12-3 or TRBV12-4, the J gene TRBJ1-3; D is undetermined. The V gene lost 1 base and the J gene lost 0 bases, with 7 bases spanning the gap. The CDR3 has 15 amino acids. The DNA for the CDR3 is TGTGCCAGCAGTTTAGATCTCGGCTCTGGAAACACCATATATTTT. This sequence encodes CASSLDLGSGNTIYF.

Only a few counts were recorded for this clonotype. J is TRBJ2-5 and V is TRBV20-1; possible D gene TRBD2, 5 bases. The CDR3 runs 14 residues. Germline V CDR1 and CDR2: DFQATT, SNEGSKA (reference sequence). The V and J ends lost 6 bases and 5 bases respectively, with 19 bases between them. CDR3 residues: CSAFALASWETQYF. The CDR3 DNA reads TGCAGTGCCTTTGCTCTGGCTAGCTGGGAGACCCAGTACTTC.

This clonotype has more than one count but fewer than ten. The J gene is TRBJ2-7, the V gene TRBV29-1; D might be TRBD2 (6 bases). This CDR3 contains 11 residues. Between the trimmed V and J ends, which lost 6 bases and 3 bases, there was a span of 9 bases. Germline loops: CDR1 SQVTM, CDR2 ANQGSEA. CDR3 bases: TGCAGCGTAAGGGGAGGCTACGAGCAGTACTTC. It specifies CSVRGGYEQYF.

This clonotype was recorded at least ten times. The rearrangement uses TRBV4-2 and TRBJ2-1; TRBD2 might be the D (7 bases). In germline, CDR1 is LGHNA, CDR2 YNFKEQ. This CDR3 comprises 18 residues. Trimming left V 2 bases short and J 4 bases short, with 21 bases between. CDR3 in amino acids: CASSQRVGGGGSYNEQFF. The CDR3 DNA sequence: TGTGCCAGCAGCCAAAGAGTCGGGGGCGGGGGTAGTTACAATGAGCAGTTCTTC.

This chain connects TRBV4-2 to TRBJ2-3; 7 bases line up with TRBD2. Unmatched junction bases numbered 18, after V lost 0 bases and J lost 3 bases. Germline V CDR1 and CDR2: LGHNA, YNFKEQ. The CDR3 runs 20 residues. CDR3 residues: CASSQDATATQAGRTDTQYF. CDR3 coding DNA: TGTGCCAGCAGCCAAGATGCAACAGCCACCCAAGCGGGGCGGACAGATACGCAGTATTTT.

The chain uses TRBV4-2 and TRBJ1-1; unclear D gene. The V end was cut by 1 base, the J end by 11 bases, with 8 bases between. The germline CDR1 and CDR2 sequences are LGHNA and YNFKEQ. The CDR3 is made up of 11 amino acids. In DNA, the CDR3 is TGTGCCAGCAGCCAAGCGCAGAGGGCTTTCTTT. This translates into CASSQAQRAFF.

In this sample, this clonotype turned up a few times. The chain links TRBV29-1 to TRBJ1-1, with no clear D. Germline-derived CDR1 and CDR2 are SQVTM and ANQGSEA. This CDR3 comprises 16 residues. Trimming took off 4 bases at V and 0 bases at J, with 18 bases between the two ends. The CDR3 reads CSVVRTTKFMNTEAFF. The CDR3 DNA reads TGCAGCGTTGTACGGACCACCAAGTTCATGAACACTGAAGCTTTCTTT.

This clonotype has more than one count but fewer than ten. The chain employs TRBV5-4 and TRBJ2-3; 11 bases are shared with TRBD2. V lost 0 bases to trimming and J lost 6 bases; unmatched junction nucleotides: 0. The CDR3 consists of 14 residues. Germline CDR1 and CDR2: SGHNT and YYREEE (reference sequence). The CDR3 nucleotides read TGTGCCAGCAGCTTGGCTAGCGGGAGGGATACGCAGTATTTT. Translation: CASSLASGRDTQYF.

This clonotype was seen a few times. The chain is built from TRBV11-2 and TRBJ2-7; 8 bases line up with TRBD2. The CDR3 is 15 amino acids. Germline V lookup: CDR1 SGHAT, CDR2 FQNNGV. V was pared by 8 bases and J by 2 bases, with 11 bases of the junction left unmatched. CDR3 sequence (DNA): TGTGCCAGCGCAGCCCCTACTAGCGGAGCCTACGAGCAGTACTTC. Protein: CASAAPTSGAYEQYF.